Listed below are T cell receptor beta chains from one sample, sequenced in a study of shared clonotypes between healthy human individuals. The method was immunoSEQ multiplex PCR; TCRdb's version includes in-frame clones alone and lacks a portion of them. The sample has more than 2 million clones, 90% to 97% seen once; the top ten hold around 0.13%. Material: naive CD4+ T cells sorted from blood. The receptors originated from a man between 18 and 29 years old in good health. CDR3s include the opening cysteine and the closing phenylalanine or tryptophan. Fields, in order: V gene, CDR3 protein.

TRBV2 | CASSRQGMNTEAFF
TRBV28 | CASNDPGQGTLLQYF
TRBV19 | CASSISGGTYGYTF
TRBV5-4 | CASSLDRVNSPLHF
TRBV5-1 | CASSSGPYNEQFF
TRBV11-2 | CASSYRGIGTQYF
TRBV6-6 | CASSYGQNYGYTF
TRBV28 | CASGLGSSGNTIYF
TRBV10-3 | CAISESIGLAGLNEQFF
TRBV4-3 | CASSQIHRDYTQYF
TRBV10-3 | CAISDRFDEQYF
TRBV9 | CASSVAPGGNTEAFF
TRBV13 | CASSWGPVYEQYF
TRBV20-1 | CSARGSYEQYF
TRBV6-5 | CASTQGAGGYTF
TRBV4-3 | CASSQDGTGGIQYF
TRBV14 | CASSQLPGSEAFF
TRBV2 | CASSPDRALDYEQYF
TRBV4-1 | CASSTVNYNSPLHF
TRBV7-2 | CAGGAGTEAFF
TRBV15 | CATSRDHEGEQYF
TRBV7-2 | CASSLEASGEQYF
TRBV19 | CASSAQGGEQYF
TRBV7-2 | CASRWDRGDTGELFF
TRBV11-2 | CASSLAGTVQETQYF
TRBV5-4 | CASRAVGGINEQFF
TRBV23-1 | CASSQNREPYGYTF
TRBV27 | CASSSTGGNNEKLFF
TRBV28 | CASSLFAGGKAYEQYF
TRBV29-1 | CSVRRGGVGETQYF
TRBV10-3 | CAISPGGTGEQYF
TRBV5-1 | CASSITDPGANVLTF
TRBV7-8 | CASSHDGNSNQPQHF
TRBV19 | CASIGWDRGSYEQYF
TRBV18 | CASSTASYEQYF
TRBV29-1 | CSVEAFKTYEQYF
TRBV10-1 | CATQGKMNTEAFF
TRBV30 | CAWSVGGSTGELFF
TRBV29-1 | CSVPDPVGANTEAFF
TRBV6-5 | CASSFTGTGNGAFF
TRBV4-1 | CASRNTGGGYEQYF
TRBV10-3 | CAISEGQGVLGGAFF